The rows below give T cell receptor beta chains drawn from one sample of a study of identical twins. MiXCR, run by TCRdb on the 5' RACE reads, gives a single entry per CDR3 protein. Among roughly 750,000 distinct CDR3 sequences listed, 21% were seen once. These same records also appear under a second study, on T cells expressing NK-cell markers.

The sequenced sample consisted of PBMCs. The receptor source for this set is a woman under 30 in good health. Both conserved end residues are part of each CDR3. The D gene is left open where the match is weak. Clone size is shown for a subset of rows, as once, few, many or a class of expanded clone.

TGTGCCAGCAGTGCCGCTAGTCTCAATGAGCAGTTCTTC CASSAASLNEQFF TRBJ2-1 TRBV2 NA few
TGCTGTGCTCCCAGGACTAGCGGGATTAGCACAGATACGCAGTATTTT CCAPRTSGISTDTQYF TRBJ2-3 TRBV20-1 TRBD2 once
TGCGCCAGCTACTCGCCTTCCTACAATGAGCAGTTCTTC CASYSPSYNEQFF TRBJ2-1 TRBV5-1 NA NA
TGCGCCAGCAGCCCGGGAGTAGCGGGAGACACAGATACGCAGTATTTT CASSPGVAGDTDTQYF TRBJ2-3 TRBV10-1 TRBD2 NA
TGCGCCAGCAGGAGCGAACACGTCACCGGGGAGCTGTTTTTT CASRSEHVTGELFF TRBJ2-2 TRBV5-1 NA NA
TGTGCCATCAGTGAGTCGAGCGGGGGGGCCCGAGAGACCCAGTACTTC CAISESSGGARETQYF TRBJ2-5 TRBV10-3 TRBD2 few
TGTGCCAGCAGTCCCAGGACCGGGGTTACAGCTTTCTTT CASSPRTGVTAFF TRBJ1-1 TRBV12-3/TRBV12-4 NA NA
TGTGCCAGCAGCTCTAGCGGGAGAGTGAGCACAGATACGCAGTATTTT CASSSSGRVSTDTQYF TRBJ2-3 TRBV7-2 TRBD2 once
TGCAGCGTTGGCCCAGTGGACAGCGAAAACATTCAGTACTTC CSVGPVDSENIQYF TRBJ2-4 TRBV29-1 NA NA
TGTGCCAGCAGCTTAGACCCAGGTATCTATGAGCAGTTCTTC CASSLDPGIYEQFF TRBJ2-1 TRBV7-8 NA many
TGTGCTAGTGGTTCCACTCGAGGGGGGGAGACCCAGTACTTC CASGSTRGGETQYF TRBJ2-5 TRBV12-5 NA NA